One sample yielded the 27 T cell receptor beta chains listed below, sequenced in a study of T cell responses to AZD1222 COVID-19 vaccine. Assay used: immunoSEQ multiplex PCR; TCRdb lists only in-frame clones, some missing. The data hold around 100,000 clones, with about 85% observed a single time. This specimen was peripheral blood, taken 28 days after the second AZD1222 dose. These receptors all come from an adult who received the AZD1222 COVID-19 vaccine.

CDR3 sequence: CASSQIGGGTDTQYF. CDR3 DNA: TGCGCCAGCAGCCAAATAGGGGGGGGAACAGATACGCAGTATTTT. The genes are TRBV4-1 and TRBJ2-3, with D tentatively TRBD2 (7 bases). The ends were cut back, 2 bases at V and 3 bases at J, with 12 bases in the middle. The germline gives CDR1 MGHRA, CDR2 YSYEKL. This CDR3 region has 15 residues.

The rearrangement uses TRBV10-3 and TRBJ1-4, with a weak D call TRBD1 (5 bases). CDR1 is ENHRY, CDR2 SYGVKD, per germline. The CDR3 is made up of 17 amino acids. V gave up 2 bases and J gave up 6 bases, with 19 bases separating them. CDR3 coding DNA: TGTGCCATCAGTGAGCGTTCCGAGGGGCGCCCCGATGAAAAACTGTTTTTT. This gives the protein CAISERSEGRPDEKLFF.

The chain links TRBV6-5 to TRBJ2-7, with 9 nucleotides matching TRBD1. Germline lookup yields CDR1 MNHEY and CDR2 SVGAGI. The CDR3 spans 15 residues. Germline trimming cut 4 bases from V and 3 bases from J; bases unmatched to any gene: 7. The CDR3 DNA is TGTGCCAGCAGTTCACCCGGGACAGGGAACTACGAGCAGTACTTC. Amino acid sequence: CASSSPGTGNYEQYF.

This chain joins TRBV7-9 and TRBJ1-2; TRBD1 is a possible D gene (5 bases). Trimming left V 5 bases short and J 2 bases short, with 18 bases between. Germline V lookup: CDR1 SEHNR, CDR2 FQNEAQ (reference sequence). The CDR3 has 16 amino acids. The CDR3 is CASSTLTELKNYGYTF. CDR3 DNA sequence: TGTGCCAGCAGCACCCTGACAGAGCTAAAGAACTATGGCTACACCTTC.

V gene TRBV28 combines with J gene TRBJ2-7, with 10 bases aligning to TRBD2. This CDR3 is built from 15 residues. V shed 4 bases and J 4 bases; nucleotides not matched to a gene: 7. Germline CDR1 reads MDHEN; CDR2 reads SYDVKM. DNA of the CDR3: TGTGCCAGCAGTTCCTCAGCGGGAGGGAGATACGAGCAGTACTTC. Translation gives CASSSSAGGRYEQYF.

This chain links TRBV2 with TRBJ1-4, with D uncertain. Germline CDR1 reads SNHLY; CDR2 reads FYNNEI. The V and J ends lost 5 bases and 0 bases respectively, with 7 bases between them. The CDR3 covers 14 residues. The CDR3 loop is CASSKYATNEKLFF. The DNA for the CDR3 is TGTGCCAGCAGTAAATACGCAACTAATGAAAAACTGTTTTTT.

V usage is TRBV2 and J usage is TRBJ2-7, with D unresolved. The CDR3 totals 15 residues. Trimming took off 0 bases at V and 6 bases at J, with 15 bases between the two ends. The germline gives CDR1 SNHLY, CDR2 FYNNEI. CDR3: CASSEAGHGRTEQYF. DNA of the CDR3: TGTGCCAGCAGTGAAGCGGGCCACGGACGCACCGAGCAGTACTTC.

The chain recombines TRBV3-1 (or the pseudogene TRBV3-2) with TRBJ1-1; 7 positions agree with TRBD1. After removal of 3 bases from V and 1 base from J, the junction contained 8 bases not matched to a gene. CDR1 and CDR2 (germline): LGHDT, YNNKEL (reference sequence). The length of the CDR3 is 16 residues. This chain's CDR3 is CASSHRDQGENTEAFF. CDR3 nucleotide sequence: TGTGCCAGCAGCCATCGGGATCAGGGGGAGAACACTGAAGCTTTCTTT.

The chain links TRBV30 to TRBJ1-1; tentatively, D is TRBD1 (6 bases). CDR1 is GTSNPN, CDR2 SVGIG, per germline (reference sequence). The V end lost 3 bases, the J end lost 10 bases, and 27 bases lay between the germline ends. The CDR3 sequence is 16 residues long. CDR3 sequence reads: CAWSHLVGGGTGVAFF. DNA for the CDR3: TGTGCCTGGAGCCACCTCGTCGGAGGGGGGACGGGCGTAGCTTTCTTT. Using reference TRBV30 and TRBJ1-1 for the parts outside the CDR3, the full variable domain is SQTIHQWPATLVQPVGSPLSLECTVEGTSNPNLYWYRQAAGRGLQLLFYSVGIGQISSEVPQNLSASRPQDRQFILSSKKLLLSDSGFYLCAWSHLVGGGTGVAFFGQGTRLTVV.

This clone was seen a handful of times. The chain employs TRBV28 and TRBJ1-4; D is possibly TRBD1 (5 bases). Per the germline V gene, CDR1 is MDHEN and CDR2 is SYDVKM. The CDR3 has 13 residues. Trimming removed 10 bases at V and 1 base at J, with 10 bases between. The CDR3 is CATSRGTNEKLFF. The CDR3 DNA sequence: TGTGCCACGAGTAGGGGAACTAATGAAAAACTGTTTTTT.

The genes are TRBV2 and TRBJ2-7; TRBD1 might be the D (5 bases). Germline V gives CDR1 SNHLY, CDR2 FYNNEI. CDR3 size: 14 residues. Trimming took off 2 bases at V and 2 bases at J, with 10 bases between the two ends. The CDR3 reads CASSELRGPYEQYF. Here the CDR3 DNA reads TGTGCCAGCAGTGAATTAAGGGGCCCCTACGAGCAGTACTTC.

The V and J genes are TRBV3-1 (or the pseudogene TRBV3-2) and TRBJ2-7, with unresolved D. The CDR3 sequence is 14 residues long. Germline CDR1 reads LGHDT; CDR2 reads YNNKEL (reference sequence). Trimming left V 1 base short and J 2 bases short, with 9 bases between. CDR3 amino acids: CASSQASGPYEQYF. Here the CDR3 DNA reads TGTGCCAGCAGCCAAGCGTCCGGACCCTACGAGCAGTACTTC.

This clone has just one count. This chain joins TRBV6-2 or TRBV6-3 and TRBJ2-7; no clear D gene. The CDR3 is 13 amino acids. From germline, CDR1 is MNHEY and CDR2 SVGEGT. V lost 4 bases to trimming and J lost 0 bases, with 7 bases between them. The DNA of the CDR3 is TGTGCCAGCAGTTGGGTCCCCTCCTACGAGCAGTACTTC. Translation: CASSWVPSYEQYF.

The V and J genes are TRBV7-6 and TRBJ2-7; TRBD2 might be the D (6 bases). Trimming took 3 bases from V and 0 from J, leaving 18 bases between them. Germline V gene sequence: CDR1 SGHVS, CDR2 FNYEAQ. This CDR3 comprises 17 residues. This CDR3 is CASSFAGRAGPSYEQYF. The CDR3 DNA reads TGTGCCAGCAGCTTCGCGGGGCGAGCGGGCCCCTCCTACGAGCAGTACTTC.

The V call is TRBV19, the J call TRBJ2-5; weak D call: TRBD2 (6 bases). The CDR3 contains 15 residues. Trimming took off 4 bases at V and 0 bases at J, with 12 bases between the two ends. Per germline, CDR1 LNHDA and CDR2 SQIVND (reference sequence). This CDR3 is CASSTSTSYQETQYF. The CDR3 DNA sequence: TGTGCCAGTAGTACCTCGACTAGTTACCAAGAGACCCAGTACTTC. Together with reference TRBV19 and TRBJ2-5, the CDR3 gives the full variable domain: DGGITQSPKYLFRKEGQNVTLSCEQNLNHDAMYWYRQDPGQGLRLIYYSQIVNDFQKGDIAEGYSVSREKKESFPLTVTSAQKNPTAFYLCASSTSTSYQETQYFGPGTRLLVL.

J is TRBJ1-4 and V is TRBV3-1 (or the pseudogene TRBV3-2); D is undetermined. Trimming removed 5 bases from V and 3 bases from J, with 13 bases in between. The germline gives CDR1 LGHDT, CDR2 YNNKEL (reference sequence). The CDR3 contains 15 residues. The CDR3 loop is CASSAGYSANEKLFF. The DNA of the CDR3 is TGTGCCAGCAGCGCGGGGTACTCAGCTAATGAAAAACTGTTTTTT.

The rearrangement links TRBV19 to TRBJ2-6, with D perhaps matching TRBD1 (7 bases). The germline V gene has CDR1 LNHDA and CDR2 SQIVND (reference sequence). CDR3 length: 18 amino acids. V lost 2 bases and J lost 1, with 15 bases in between. For the CDR3, the DNA is TGTGCCAGTAGTATATTGGAGGGGGCAGGGTCTGGGGCCAACGTCCTGACTTTC. This translates into CASSILEGAGSGANVLTF.

The chain couples TRBV9 to TRBJ2-1; weak D call: TRBD2 (6 bases). Trimming removed 1 base at V and 8 bases at J, with 16 bases between. The CDR3 totals 15 residues. The germline V gene has CDR1 SGDLS and CDR2 YYNGEE. Here the CDR3 reads CASSVNREKGYEQFF. In DNA form, the CDR3 reads TGTGCCAGCAGCGTAAATCGGGAGAAAGGCTATGAGCAGTTCTTC. The full variable domain, in which reference TRBV9 and TRBJ2-1 provide the parts outside the CDR3, is DSGVTQTPKHLITATGQRVTLRCSPRSGDLSVYWYQQSLDQGLQFLIQYYNGEERAKGNILERFSAQQFPDLHSELNLSSLELGDSALYFCASSVNREKGYEQFFGPGTRLTVL.

The chain carries TRBV18 and TRBJ1-2; TRBD1 aligns across 7 bases. V shed 3 bases and J 5 bases; nucleotides not matched to a gene: 9. The CDR3 is made up of 15 amino acids. Looked up from germline, CDR1 is KGHSH and CDR2 is LQKENI. The CDR3 reads CASSPLPGTEYGYTF. DNA for the CDR3: TGTGCCAGCTCACCCCTCCCGGGGACAGAGTATGGCTACACCTTC.

The chain carries TRBV21-1 and TRBJ1-4. TRBV21-1 is a pseudogene locus. The CDR3 totals 14 residues. CDR3 DNA sequence: TGTGCCAGCAGCCCCCCAAGAGGTAGTGAAAAACTGTTTTTT. The encoded protein is CASSPPRGSEKLFF.

As to this clone: The sample contains more than one DNA sequence encoding this CDR3. This CDR3 is CASSTSGSSYNEQFF. Here the CDR3 DNA reads TGTGCCAGTAGTACAAGCGGGAGCTCCTACAATGAGCAGTTCTTC. V gene TRBV19 combines with J gene TRBJ2-1; 8 bases line up with TRBD2. Per germline, CDR1 LNHDA and CDR2 SQIVND (reference sequence). CDR3 length equals 15 residues. Losses at the gene ends were 4 bases for V and 0 bases for J; bases not matched to a gene: 2.

In its sample, this clone was seen once. This chain joins TRBV5-1 and TRBJ2-1; D call uncertain. V lost 1 base and J 5 bases, leaving 10 bases between the germline ends. Per the germline V gene, CDR1 is SGHRS and CDR2 is YFSETQ. There are 14 residues in the CDR3. The CDR3 protein is CASSLFPADNEQFF. For the CDR3, the DNA is TGCGCCAGCAGCTTGTTCCCAGCCGACAATGAGCAGTTCTTC.

The J gene is TRBJ2-2, the V gene TRBV3-1 (or the pseudogene TRBV3-2); D possibly corresponds to TRBD1 (8 bases). From germline, CDR1 is LGHDT and CDR2 YNNKEL (reference sequence). This CDR3 has 15 residues. The V gene lost 6 bases and the J gene lost 4 bases, with 15 bases spanning the gap. The CDR3 here is CASRREGTGTGELFF. CDR3 coding DNA: TGTGCCAGCAGAAGGGAGGGGACAGGCACCGGGGAGCTGTTTTTT.

This chain joins TRBV5-1 and TRBJ2-2; TRBD2 is a possible D gene (5 bases). The V end lost 0 bases, the J end lost 4 bases, and 13 bases lay between the germline ends. This CDR3 region has 16 residues. In germline, CDR1 is SGHRS, CDR2 YFSETQ. For the CDR3, the DNA is TGCGCCAGCAGCTTGGACCCGGGGTCGATCACCGGGGAGCTGTTTTTT. Residues: CASSLDPGSITGELFF. Looking up the rest from reference TRBV5-1 and TRBJ2-2 gives the full variable domain: KAGVTQTPRYLIKTRGQQVTLSCSPISGHRSVSWYQQTPGQGLQFLFEYFSETQRNKGNFPGRFSGRQFSNSRSEMNVSTLELGDSALYLCASSLDPGSITGELFFGEGSRLTVL.

The CDR3, as DNA: TGTGCCTGGAGTGTAGGGGGCGCTGGGGCCAACGTCCTGACTTTC. It translates to CAWSVGGAGANVLTF. The rearrangement joins TRBV30 to TRBJ2-6; 7 bases match TRBD1. Trimming cost V 0 bases and J 2 bases; bases outside gene matches: 1. The CDR3 runs to 15 residues. In germline, CDR1 is GTSNPN, CDR2 SVGIG (reference sequence).

The V and J genes are TRBV2 and TRBJ2-3, with D maybe TRBD2 (6 bases). The length of the CDR3 is 13 residues. The V gene's germline CDR1 is SNHLY and CDR2 FYNNEI. V was clipped by 8 bases and J by 5 bases, with 14 bases between them. The CDR3 spells CASAGSSGDTQYF. As DNA, the CDR3 is TGTGCCAGCGCCGGGAGCTCGGGAGATACGCAGTATTTT.

Written as DNA, the CDR3 is TGTGCCAGCAGGTCCGGGACAGGGCGCGGCGGCTACACCTTC. Translation: CASRSGTGRGGYTF. The V and J genes are TRBV7-2 and TRBJ1-2, with 9 positions matching TRBD1. This CDR3 has 14 residues. Germline assignment: CDR1 SGHTA and CDR2 FQGNSA. J was trimmed by 8 bases and V by 6 bases; bases with no gene match: 10.